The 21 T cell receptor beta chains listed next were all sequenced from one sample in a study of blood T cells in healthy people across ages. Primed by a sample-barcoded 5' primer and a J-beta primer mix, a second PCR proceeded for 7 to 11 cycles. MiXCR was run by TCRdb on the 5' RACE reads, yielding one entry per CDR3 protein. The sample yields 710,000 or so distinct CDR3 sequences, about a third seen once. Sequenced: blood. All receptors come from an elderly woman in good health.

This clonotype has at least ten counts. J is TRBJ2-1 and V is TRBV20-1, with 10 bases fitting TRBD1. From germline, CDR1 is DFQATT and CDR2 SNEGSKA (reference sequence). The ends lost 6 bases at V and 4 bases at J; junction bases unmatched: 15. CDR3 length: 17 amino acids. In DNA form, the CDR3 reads TGCAGTGCCCAAGGGACAGGGGCCCCCGGGGGGTACAATGAGCAGTTCTTC. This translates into CSAQGTGAPGGYNEQFF.

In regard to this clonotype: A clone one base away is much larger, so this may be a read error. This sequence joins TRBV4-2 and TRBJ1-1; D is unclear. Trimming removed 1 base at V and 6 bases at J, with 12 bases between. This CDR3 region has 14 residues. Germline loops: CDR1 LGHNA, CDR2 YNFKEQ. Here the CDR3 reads CASSQVGDGAEAFF. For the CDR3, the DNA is TGTGCCAGCAGCCAAGTGGGCGACGGGGCTGAAGCTTTCTTT.

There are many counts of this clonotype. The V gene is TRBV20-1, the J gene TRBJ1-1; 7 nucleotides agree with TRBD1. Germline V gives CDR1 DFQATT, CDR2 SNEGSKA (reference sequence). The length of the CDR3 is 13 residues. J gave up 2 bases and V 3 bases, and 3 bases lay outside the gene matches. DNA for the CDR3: TGCAGTGCTAGGACAGGGATAAACACTGAAGCTTTCTTT. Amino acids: CSARTGINTEAFF.

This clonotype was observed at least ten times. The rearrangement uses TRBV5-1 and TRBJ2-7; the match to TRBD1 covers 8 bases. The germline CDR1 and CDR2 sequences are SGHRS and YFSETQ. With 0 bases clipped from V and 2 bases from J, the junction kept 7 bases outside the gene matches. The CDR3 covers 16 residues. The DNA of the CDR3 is TGCGCCAGCAGCTTGGAGGGGGGACAGGTAACCTACGAGCAGTACTTC. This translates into CASSLEGGQVTYEQYF. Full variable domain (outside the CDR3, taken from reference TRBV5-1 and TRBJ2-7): KAGVTQTPRYLIKTRGQQVTLSCSPISGHRSVSWYQQTPGQGLQFLFEYFSETQRNKGNFPGRFSGRQFSNSRSEMNVSTLELGDSALYLCASSLEGGQVTYEQYFGPGTRLTVT.

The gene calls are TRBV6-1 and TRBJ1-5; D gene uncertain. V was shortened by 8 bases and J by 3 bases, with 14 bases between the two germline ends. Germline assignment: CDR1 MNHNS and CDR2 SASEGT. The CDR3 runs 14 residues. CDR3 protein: CASQRSLNNQPQHF. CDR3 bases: TGTGCCAGCCAGAGAAGTCTGAACAATCAGCCCCAGCATTTT.

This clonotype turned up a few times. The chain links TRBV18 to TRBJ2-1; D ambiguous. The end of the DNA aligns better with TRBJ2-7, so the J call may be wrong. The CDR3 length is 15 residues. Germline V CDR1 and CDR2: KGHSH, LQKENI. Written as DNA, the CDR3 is TGTGCCAGCTCAAAGGACCGTACTGCCCACAATGAGCAGTACTTC. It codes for CASSKDRTAHNEQYF.

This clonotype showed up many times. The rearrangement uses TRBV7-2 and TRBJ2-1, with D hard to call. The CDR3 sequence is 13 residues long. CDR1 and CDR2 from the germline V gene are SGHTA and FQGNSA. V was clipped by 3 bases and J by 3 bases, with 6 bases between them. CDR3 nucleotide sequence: TGTGCCAGCAGCTTTCCCCACTACAATGAGCAGTTCTTC. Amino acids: CASSFPHYNEQFF.

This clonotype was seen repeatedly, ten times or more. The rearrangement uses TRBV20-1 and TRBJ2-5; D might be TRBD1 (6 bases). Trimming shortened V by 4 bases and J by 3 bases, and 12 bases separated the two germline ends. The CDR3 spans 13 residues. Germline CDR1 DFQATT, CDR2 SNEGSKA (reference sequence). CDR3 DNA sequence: TGCAGTGCTACCAGGGGTCTCGAAGAGACCCAGTACTTC. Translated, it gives CSATRGLEETQYF.

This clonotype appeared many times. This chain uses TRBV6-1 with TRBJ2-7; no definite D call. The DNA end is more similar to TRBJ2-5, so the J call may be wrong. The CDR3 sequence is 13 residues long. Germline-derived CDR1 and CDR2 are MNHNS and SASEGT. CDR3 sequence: CASSEARAQTQYF. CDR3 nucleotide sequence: TGTGCCAGCAGTGAAGCTAGGGCCCAGACCCAGTACTTC.

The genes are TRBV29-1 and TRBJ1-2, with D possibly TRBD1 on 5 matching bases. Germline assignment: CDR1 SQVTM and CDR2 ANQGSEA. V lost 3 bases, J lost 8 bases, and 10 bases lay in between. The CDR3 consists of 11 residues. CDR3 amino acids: CSVEKGDGYTF. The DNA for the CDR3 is TGCAGCGTTGAGAAAGGGGACGGCTACACCTTC.

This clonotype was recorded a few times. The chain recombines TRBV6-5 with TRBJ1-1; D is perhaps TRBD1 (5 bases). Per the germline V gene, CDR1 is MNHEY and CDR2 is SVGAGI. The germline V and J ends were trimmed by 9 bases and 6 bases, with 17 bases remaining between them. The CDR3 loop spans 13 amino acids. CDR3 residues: CASWTPRIAEAFF. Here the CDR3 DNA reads TGTGCCAGTTGGACACCCAGGATCGCTGAAGCTTTCTTT.

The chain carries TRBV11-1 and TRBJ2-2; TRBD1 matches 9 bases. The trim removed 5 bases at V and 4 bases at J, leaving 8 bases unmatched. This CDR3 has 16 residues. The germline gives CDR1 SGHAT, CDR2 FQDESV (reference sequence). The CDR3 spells CASSPGTGKGTGELFF. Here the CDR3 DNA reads TGTGCCAGCAGCCCTGGGACAGGGAAAGGCACCGGGGAGCTGTTTTTT.

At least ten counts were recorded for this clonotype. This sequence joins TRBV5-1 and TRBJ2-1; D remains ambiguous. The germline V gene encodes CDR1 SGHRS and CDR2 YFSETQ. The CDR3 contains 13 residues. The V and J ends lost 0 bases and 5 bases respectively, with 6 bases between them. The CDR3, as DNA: TGCGCCAGCAGCTTGGACATCAACAATGAGCAGTTCTTC. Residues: CASSLDINNEQFF.

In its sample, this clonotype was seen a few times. The DNA of the CDR3 is TGTGCCAGCAGCTTACGTGGTGGAGCGTCCTCCAATCAGCCCCAGCATTTT. This codes for CASSLRGGASSNQPQHF. The V call is TRBV7-2, the J call TRBJ1-5; no definite D call. The CDR3 is 17 residues long. Between the trimmed V and J ends, which lost 2 bases and 3 bases, there was a span of 17 bases. CDR1 is SGHTA, CDR2 FQGNSA, per germline.

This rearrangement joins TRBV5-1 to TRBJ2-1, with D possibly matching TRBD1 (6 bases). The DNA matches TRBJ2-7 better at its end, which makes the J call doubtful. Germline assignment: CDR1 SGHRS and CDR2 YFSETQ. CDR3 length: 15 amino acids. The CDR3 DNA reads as TGCGCCAGCAGCTTGGAACTGGGGGCGATCAATGAGCAGTACTTC. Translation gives CASSLELGAINEQYF.

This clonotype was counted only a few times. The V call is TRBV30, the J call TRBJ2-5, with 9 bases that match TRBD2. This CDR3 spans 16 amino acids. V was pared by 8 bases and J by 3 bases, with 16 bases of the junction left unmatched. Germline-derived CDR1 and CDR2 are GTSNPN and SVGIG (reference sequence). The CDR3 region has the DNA TGTGCCCTTTCCCCAGGAACTAGCGGGCCAGAAGAGACCCAGTACTTC. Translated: CALSPGTSGPEETQYF.

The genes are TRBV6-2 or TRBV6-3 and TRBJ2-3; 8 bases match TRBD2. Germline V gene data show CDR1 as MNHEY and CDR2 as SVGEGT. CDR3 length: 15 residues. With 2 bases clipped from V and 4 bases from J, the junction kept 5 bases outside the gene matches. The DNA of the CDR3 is TGTGCCAGCAGTTACCGGCGGGGGGATCCAGATACGCAGTATTTT. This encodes CASSYRRGDPDTQYF.

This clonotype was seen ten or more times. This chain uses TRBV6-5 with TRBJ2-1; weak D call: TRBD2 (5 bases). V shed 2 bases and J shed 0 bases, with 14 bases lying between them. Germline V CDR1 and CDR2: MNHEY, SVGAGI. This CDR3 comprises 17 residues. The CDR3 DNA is TGTGCCAGCAGTTACGGGCGAGGGTCGAGCTCCTACAATGAGCAGTTCTTC. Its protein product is CASSYGRGSSSYNEQFF.

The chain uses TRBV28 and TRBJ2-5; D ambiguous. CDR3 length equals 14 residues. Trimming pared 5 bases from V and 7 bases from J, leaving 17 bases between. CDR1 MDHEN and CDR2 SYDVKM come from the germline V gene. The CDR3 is CASSPPTEPATQYF. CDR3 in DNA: TGTGCCAGCAGTCCCCCGACGGAACCCGCGACCCAGTACTTC.

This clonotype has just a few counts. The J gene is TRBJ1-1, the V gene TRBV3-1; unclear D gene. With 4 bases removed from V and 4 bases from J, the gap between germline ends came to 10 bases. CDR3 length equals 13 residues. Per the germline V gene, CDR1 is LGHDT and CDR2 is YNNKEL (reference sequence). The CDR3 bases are TGTGCCAGCAGCCCATGGGAGGCCACTGAAGCTTTCTTT. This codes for CASSPWEATEAFF.

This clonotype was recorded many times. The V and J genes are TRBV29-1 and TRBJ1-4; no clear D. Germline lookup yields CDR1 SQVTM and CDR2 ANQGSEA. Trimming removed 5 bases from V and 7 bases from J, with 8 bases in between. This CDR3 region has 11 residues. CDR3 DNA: TGCAGCGTTAGGGTCGGTGAAAAACTGTTTTTT. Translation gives CSVRVGEKLFF.